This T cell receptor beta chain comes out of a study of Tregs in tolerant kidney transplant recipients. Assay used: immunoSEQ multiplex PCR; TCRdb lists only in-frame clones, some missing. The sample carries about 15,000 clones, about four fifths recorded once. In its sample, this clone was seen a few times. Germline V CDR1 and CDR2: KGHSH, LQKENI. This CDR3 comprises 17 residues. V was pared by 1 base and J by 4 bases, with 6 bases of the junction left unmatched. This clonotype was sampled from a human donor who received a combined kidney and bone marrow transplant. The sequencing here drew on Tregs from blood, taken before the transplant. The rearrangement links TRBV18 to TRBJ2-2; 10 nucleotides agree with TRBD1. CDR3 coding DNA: TGTGCCAGCTCACCACGGACGGGACAGGGGATCACCGGGGAGCTGTTTTTT. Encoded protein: CASSPRTGQGITGELFF.